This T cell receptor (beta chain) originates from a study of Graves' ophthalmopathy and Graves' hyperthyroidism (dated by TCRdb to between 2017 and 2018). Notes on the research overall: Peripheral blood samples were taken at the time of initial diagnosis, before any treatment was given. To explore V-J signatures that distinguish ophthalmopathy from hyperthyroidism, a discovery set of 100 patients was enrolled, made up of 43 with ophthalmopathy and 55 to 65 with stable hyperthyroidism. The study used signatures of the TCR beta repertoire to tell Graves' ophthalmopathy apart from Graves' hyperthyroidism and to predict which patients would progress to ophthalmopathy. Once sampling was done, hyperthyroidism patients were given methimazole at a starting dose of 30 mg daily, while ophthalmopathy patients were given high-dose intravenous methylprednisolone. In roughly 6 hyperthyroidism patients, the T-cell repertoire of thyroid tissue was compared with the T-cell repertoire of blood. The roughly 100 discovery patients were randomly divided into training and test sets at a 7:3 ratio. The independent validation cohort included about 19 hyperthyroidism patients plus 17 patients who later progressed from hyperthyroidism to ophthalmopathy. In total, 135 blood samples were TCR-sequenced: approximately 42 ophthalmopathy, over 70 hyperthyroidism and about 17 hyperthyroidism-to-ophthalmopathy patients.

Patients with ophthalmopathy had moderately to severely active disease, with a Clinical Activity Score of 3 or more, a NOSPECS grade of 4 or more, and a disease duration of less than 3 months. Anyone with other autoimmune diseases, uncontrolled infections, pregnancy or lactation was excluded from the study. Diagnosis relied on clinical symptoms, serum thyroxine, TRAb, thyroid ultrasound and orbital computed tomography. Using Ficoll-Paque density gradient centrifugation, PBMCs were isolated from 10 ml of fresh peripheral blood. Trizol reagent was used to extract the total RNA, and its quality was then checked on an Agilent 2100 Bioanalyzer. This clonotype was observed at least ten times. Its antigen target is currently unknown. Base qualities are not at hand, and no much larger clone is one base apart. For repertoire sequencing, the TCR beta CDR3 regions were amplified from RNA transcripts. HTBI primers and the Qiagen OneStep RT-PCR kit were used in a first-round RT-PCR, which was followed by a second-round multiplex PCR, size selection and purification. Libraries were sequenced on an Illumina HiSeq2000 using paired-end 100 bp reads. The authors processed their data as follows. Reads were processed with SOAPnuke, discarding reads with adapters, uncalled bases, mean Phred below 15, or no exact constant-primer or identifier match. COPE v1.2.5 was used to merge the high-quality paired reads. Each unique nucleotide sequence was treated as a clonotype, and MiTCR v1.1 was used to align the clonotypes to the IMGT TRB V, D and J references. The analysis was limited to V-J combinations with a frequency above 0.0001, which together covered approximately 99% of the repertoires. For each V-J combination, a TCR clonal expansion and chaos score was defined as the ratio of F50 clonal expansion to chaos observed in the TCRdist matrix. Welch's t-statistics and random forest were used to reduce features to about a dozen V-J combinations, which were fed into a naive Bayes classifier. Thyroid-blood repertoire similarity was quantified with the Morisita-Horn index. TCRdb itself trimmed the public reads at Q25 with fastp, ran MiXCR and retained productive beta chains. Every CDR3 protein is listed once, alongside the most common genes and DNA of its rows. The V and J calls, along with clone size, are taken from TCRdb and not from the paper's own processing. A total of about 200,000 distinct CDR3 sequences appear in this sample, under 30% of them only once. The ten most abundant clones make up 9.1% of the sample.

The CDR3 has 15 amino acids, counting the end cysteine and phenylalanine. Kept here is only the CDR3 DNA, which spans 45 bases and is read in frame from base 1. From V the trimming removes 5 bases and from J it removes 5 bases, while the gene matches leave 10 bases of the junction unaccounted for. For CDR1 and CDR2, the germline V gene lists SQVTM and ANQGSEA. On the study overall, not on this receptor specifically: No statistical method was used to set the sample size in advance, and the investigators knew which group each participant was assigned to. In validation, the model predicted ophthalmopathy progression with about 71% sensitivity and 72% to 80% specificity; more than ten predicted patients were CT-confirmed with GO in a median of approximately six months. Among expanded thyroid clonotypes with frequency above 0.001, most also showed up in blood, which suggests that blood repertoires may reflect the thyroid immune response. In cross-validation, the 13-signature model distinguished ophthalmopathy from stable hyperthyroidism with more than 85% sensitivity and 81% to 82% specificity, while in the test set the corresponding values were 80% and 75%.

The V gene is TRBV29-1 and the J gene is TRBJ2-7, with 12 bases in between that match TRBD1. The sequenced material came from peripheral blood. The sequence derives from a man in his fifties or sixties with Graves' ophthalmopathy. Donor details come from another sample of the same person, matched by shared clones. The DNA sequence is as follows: TGCAGCGTTCGCTCCGGGACAGGGGGCTTTAACGAGCAGTACTTC. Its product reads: CSVRSGTGGFNEQYF.